Reported below is one TCR beta chain. Its antigen remains unknown. RNA transcripts were the source from which TCR beta CDR3 regions were amplified. Amplification began with first-round RT-PCR using HTBI primers, then second-round multiplex PCR was performed. TCRdb redid the calling of the multiplex PCR reads with MiXCR, one entry per CDR3 protein. The data show 500,000 to 600,000 distinct CDR3 sequences, roughly 40% seen once. The data were obtained in a study of Graves' ophthalmopathy and Graves' hyperthyroidism. Study-level background: Hyperthyroidism was considered stable when no ophthalmopathy appeared within 18 months of follow-up.

Whole-study findings and limits: This model predicted ophthalmopathy progression (sensitivity around 71%, specificity around 72%). Sensitivity of about 90% and specificity of around 80% were achieved when a 13-signature model separated ophthalmopathy from stable hyperthyroidism.

Patients were excluded if they had other autoimmune diseases or uncontrolled infections, and likewise if pregnancy or lactation applied. The ends lost 6 bases at V and 3 bases at J; junction bases unmatched: 10. Germline values: CDR1 DFQATT, CDR2 SNEGSKA (reference sequence). The CDR3 contains 15 residues. Sequences were obtained from peripheral blood or thyroid tissue (not recorded which). This sequence was found in an adult man with Graves' hyperthyroidism. J is TRBJ1-4 and V is TRBV20-1; 7 nucleotides line up with TRBD1. The CDR3 here is CSAGGEVKPNEKLFF. The CDR3, as DNA: TGCAGTGCAGGGGGCGAGGTGAAGCCTAATGAAAAACTGTTTTTT.